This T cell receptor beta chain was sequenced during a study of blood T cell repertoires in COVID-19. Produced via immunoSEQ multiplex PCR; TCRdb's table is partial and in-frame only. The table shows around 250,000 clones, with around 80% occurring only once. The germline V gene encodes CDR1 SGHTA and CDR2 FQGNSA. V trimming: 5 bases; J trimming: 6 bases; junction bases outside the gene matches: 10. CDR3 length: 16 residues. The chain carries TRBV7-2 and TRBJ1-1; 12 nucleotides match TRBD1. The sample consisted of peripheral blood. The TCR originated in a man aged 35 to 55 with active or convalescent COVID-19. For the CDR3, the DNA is TGTGCCAGCAGCCCAATGTTTTGGGACAGGGGGCCTGAAGCTTTCTTT. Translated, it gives CASSPMFWDRGPEAFF.